This TCR beta chain was recorded in a study of blood T cell repertoires in COVID-19. The CDR3 consists of 13 residues. The V end lost 5 bases, the J end lost 6 bases, and 14 bases lay between the germline ends. The protocol was immunoSEQ multiplex PCR, while the TCRdb copy is restricted to in-frame clones and leaves out a portion. In the table there are about 300,000 clones, 75% to 90% of which are singletons. The sequenced sample consisted of PBMCs or T cells enriched from blood (not recorded which). This sequence joins TRBV12-3 or TRBV12-4 and TRBJ2-7, with D unresolved. This clonotype originated in a woman aged 45 to 65 who had recovered from COVID-19. CDR3 sequence reads: CASSLTPQAEQYF. The CDR3 coding sequence is TGTGCCAGCAGTCTTACCCCCCAGGCCGAGCAGTACTTC.